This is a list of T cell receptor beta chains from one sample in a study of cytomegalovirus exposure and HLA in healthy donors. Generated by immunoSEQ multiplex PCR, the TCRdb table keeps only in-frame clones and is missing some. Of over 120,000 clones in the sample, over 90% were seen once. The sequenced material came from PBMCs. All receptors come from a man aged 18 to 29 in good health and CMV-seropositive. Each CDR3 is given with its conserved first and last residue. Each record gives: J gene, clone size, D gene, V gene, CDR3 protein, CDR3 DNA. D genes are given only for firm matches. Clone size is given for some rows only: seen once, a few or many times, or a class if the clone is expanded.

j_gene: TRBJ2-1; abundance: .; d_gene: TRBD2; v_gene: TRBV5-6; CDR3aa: CASSLGTSTTLDNEQFF; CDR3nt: TGTGCCAGCAGCTTAGGGACTAGTACGACCTTAGACAATGAGCAGTTCTTC
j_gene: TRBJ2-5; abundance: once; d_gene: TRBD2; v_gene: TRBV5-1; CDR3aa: CASSLAMRGWEETQYF; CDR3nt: TGCGCCAGCAGCTTGGCCATGCGGGGGTGGGAAGAGACCCAGTACTTC
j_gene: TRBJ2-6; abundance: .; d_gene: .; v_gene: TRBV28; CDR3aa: CASSTYGVLTF; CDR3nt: TGTGCCAGCAGCACCTACGGCGTCCTGACTTTC
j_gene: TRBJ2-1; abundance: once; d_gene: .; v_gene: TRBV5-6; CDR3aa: CASSLGVAENEQFF; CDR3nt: TGTGCCAGCAGCCTCGGGGTAGCGGAGAATGAGCAGTTCTTC
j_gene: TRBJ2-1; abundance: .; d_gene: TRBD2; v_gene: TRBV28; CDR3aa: CASSSKVSSGRLSSYNEQFF; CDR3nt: TGTGCCAGCAGCTCCAAGGTCTCTAGCGGGAGGTTAAGCTCCTACAATGAGCAGTTCTTC
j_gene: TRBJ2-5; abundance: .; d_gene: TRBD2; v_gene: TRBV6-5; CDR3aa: CASSYQGGQETQYF; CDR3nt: TGTGCCAGCAGTTACCAGGGAGGGCAAGAGACCCAGTACTTC
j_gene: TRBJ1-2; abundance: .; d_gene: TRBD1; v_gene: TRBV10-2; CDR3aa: CASSAGTGDFSGYTF; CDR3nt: TGCGCCAGCAGTGCCGGGACAGGGGACTTTAGTGGCTACACCTTC
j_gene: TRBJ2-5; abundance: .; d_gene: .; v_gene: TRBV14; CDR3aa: CASSQVLAGETQYF; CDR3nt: TGTGCCAGCAGCCAAGTTCTAGCTGGGGAGACCCAGTACTTC
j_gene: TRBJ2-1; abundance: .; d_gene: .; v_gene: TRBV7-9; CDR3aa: CASSLVAGPYNEQFF; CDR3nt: TGTGCCAGCAGCTTAGTCGCGGGACCCTACAATGAGCAGTTCTTC
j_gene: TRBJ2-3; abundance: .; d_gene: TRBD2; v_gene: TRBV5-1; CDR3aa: CASSRGTSGRHGDTQYF; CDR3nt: TGCGCCAGCAGCCGGGGGACTAGCGGGAGACACGGAGATACGCAGTATTTT
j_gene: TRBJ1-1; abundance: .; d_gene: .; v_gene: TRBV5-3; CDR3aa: CARSFCGVNTEAFF; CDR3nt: TGTGCCAGAAGCTTTTGCGGGGTGAACACTGAAGCTTTCTTT
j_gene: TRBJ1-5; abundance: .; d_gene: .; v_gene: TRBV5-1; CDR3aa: CASSPEGPPHQPQHF; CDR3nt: TGCGCCAGCAGCCCGGAGGGGCCTCCGCATCAGCCCCAGCATTTT
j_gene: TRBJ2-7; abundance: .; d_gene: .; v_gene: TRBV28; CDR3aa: CASNSEGDEQYF; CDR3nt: TGTGCCAGCAACTCTGAGGGAGACGAGCAGTACTTC
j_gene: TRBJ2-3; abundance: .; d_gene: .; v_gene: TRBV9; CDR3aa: CASSPGILSGNPSTDTQYF; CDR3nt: TGTGCCAGCAGCCCAGGAATTCTTTCCGGGAACCCAAGCACAGATACGCAGTATTTT
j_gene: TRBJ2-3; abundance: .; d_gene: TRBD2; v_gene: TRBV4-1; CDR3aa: CASSQAPSGSFTDTQYF; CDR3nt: TGCGCCAGCAGCCAAGCGCCTAGCGGGAGTTTTACAGATACGCAGTATTTT
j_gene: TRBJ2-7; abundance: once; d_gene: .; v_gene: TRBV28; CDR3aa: CASSFPYRAAYEQYF; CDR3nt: TGTGCCAGCAGTTTCCCCTACAGAGCTGCTTACGAGCAGTACTTC
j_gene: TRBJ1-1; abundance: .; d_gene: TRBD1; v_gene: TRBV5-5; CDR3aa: CASSGTGGNTEAFF; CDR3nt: TGTGCCAGCAGCGGAACAGGGGGGAACACTGAAGCTTTCTTT
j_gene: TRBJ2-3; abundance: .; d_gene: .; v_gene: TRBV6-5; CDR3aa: CATRGGSTDTQYF; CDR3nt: TGTGCCACCAGGGGCGGGAGCACAGATACGCAGTATTTT
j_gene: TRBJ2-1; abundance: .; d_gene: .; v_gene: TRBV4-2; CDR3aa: CASSQVFPGVSYNEQFF; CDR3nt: TGTGCCAGCAGCCAAGTTTTCCCGGGGGTTTCCTACAATGAGCAGTTCTTC
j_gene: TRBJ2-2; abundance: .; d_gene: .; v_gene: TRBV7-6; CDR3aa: CASSPRVAGELFF; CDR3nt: TGTGCCAGCAGCCCCCGGGTTGCCGGGGAGCTGTTTTTT
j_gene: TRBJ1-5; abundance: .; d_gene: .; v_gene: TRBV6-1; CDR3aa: CASSESGMANQPQHF; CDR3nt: TGTGCCAGCAGTGAAAGCGGGATGGCCAATCAGCCCCAGCATTTT
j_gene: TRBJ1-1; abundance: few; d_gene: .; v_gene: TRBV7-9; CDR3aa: CASSFAGPEAFF; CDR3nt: TGTGCCAGCAGCTTCGCAGGGCCCGAAGCTTTCTTT
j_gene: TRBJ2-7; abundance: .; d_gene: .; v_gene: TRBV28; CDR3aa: CASSHSYEQYF; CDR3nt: TGTGCCAGCAGTCACTCCTACGAGCAGTACTTC
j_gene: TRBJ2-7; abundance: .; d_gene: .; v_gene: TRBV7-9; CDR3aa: CAGRTINSYEQYF; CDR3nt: TGTGCCGGGAGGACTATTAATTCCTACGAGCAGTACTTC
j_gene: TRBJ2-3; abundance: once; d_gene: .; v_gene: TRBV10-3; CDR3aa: CAIKVRAMTDTQYF; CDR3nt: TGTGCCATCAAAGTGAGAGCCATGACAGATACGCAGTATTTT
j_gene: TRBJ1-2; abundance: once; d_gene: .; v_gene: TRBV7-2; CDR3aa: CASSQFGRANYGYTF; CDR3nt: TGTGCCAGCAGCCAGTTCGGGAGAGCTAACTATGGCTACACCTTC
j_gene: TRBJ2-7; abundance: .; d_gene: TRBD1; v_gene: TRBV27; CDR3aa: CASSSGQGAQYEQYF; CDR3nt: TGTGCCAGCAGTTCGGGACAGGGGGCTCAGTACGAGCAGTACTTC
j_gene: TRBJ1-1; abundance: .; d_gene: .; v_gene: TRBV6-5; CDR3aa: CASSYSRSRENTEAFF; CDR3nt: TGTGCCAGCAGTTACTCGCGCTCACGGGAAAACACTGAAGCTTTCTTT
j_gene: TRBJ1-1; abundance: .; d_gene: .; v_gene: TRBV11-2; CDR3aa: CASSFPGRHTEAFF; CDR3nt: TGTGCCAGCAGCTTTCCGGGGAGGCACACTGAAGCTTTCTTT
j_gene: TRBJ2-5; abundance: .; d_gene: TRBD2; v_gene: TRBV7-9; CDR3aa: CASSLFVGLEVETQYF; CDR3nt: TGTGCCAGCAGCTTGTTTGTGGGACTAGAGGTGGAGACCCAGTACTTC
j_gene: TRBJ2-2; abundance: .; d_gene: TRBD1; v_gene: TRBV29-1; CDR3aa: CSVTGGSNTGELFF; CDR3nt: TGCAGCGTAACAGGGGGCTCGAACACCGGGGAGCTGTTTTTT
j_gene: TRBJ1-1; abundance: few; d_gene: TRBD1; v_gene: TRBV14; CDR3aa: CASSQDRTEAFF; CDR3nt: TGTGCCAGCAGCCAGGACAGGACTGAAGCTTTCTTT
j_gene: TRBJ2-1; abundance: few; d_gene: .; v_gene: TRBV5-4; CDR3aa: CASSRVSNEQFF; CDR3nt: TGTGCCAGCAGCCGGGTCAGCAATGAGCAGTTCTTC
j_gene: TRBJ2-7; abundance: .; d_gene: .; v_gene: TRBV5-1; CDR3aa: CASSLNVDRQYF; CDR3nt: TGCGCCAGCAGCTTGAATGTGGACAGACAGTACTTC
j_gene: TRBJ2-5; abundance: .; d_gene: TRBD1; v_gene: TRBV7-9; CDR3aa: CASSSRGRRETQYF; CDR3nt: TGTGCCAGCAGCTCAAGGGGGCGCAGGGAGACCCAGTACTTC
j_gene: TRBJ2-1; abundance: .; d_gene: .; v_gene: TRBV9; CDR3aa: CASSFTSHSYNEQFF; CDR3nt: TGTGCCAGCAGTTTTACTTCGCACTCCTACAATGAGCAGTTCTTC
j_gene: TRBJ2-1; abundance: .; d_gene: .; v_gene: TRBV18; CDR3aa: CASSPPLTRRGDNEQFF; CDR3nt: TGTGCCAGCTCACCACCACTGACTAGGAGAGGGGACAATGAGCAGTTCTTC
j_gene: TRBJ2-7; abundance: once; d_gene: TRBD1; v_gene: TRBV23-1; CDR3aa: CASSPGTDTYEQYF; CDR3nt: TGCGCCAGCAGTCCCGGGACAGATACCTACGAGCAGTACTTC
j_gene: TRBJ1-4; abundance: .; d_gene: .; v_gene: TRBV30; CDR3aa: CAWSVGVGRNEKLFF; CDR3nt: TGTGCCTGGAGTGTCGGGGTTGGGAGGAATGAAAAACTGTTTTTT
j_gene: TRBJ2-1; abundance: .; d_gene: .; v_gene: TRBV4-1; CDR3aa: CASSQDWGGALISYNEQFF; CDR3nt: TGCGCCAGCAGCCAAGATTGGGGGGGGGCACTAATCTCCTACAATGAGCAGTTCTTC
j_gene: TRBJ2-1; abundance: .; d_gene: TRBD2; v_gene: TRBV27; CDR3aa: CASGLAGGRNEQFF; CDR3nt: TGTGCCAGCGGACTAGCGGGGGGACGGAATGAGCAGTTCTTC